These T cell receptor beta chains were read from a single sample in a study of beta chain features in type 1 diabetes. Method: immunoSEQ multiplex PCR; TCRdb's copy keeps in-frame clones and lacks some. This table holds 40,000 to 60,000 clones, under 75% found once. The sample comprised stem cell memory CD4+ T cells from blood. Receptors originate from a woman under 40 with type 1 diabetes. CDR3s include the opening cysteine and the closing phenylalanine or tryptophan. A D gene is named only where the DNA matches it firmly. Clone size is not always given. Where it is, it says once, few, many or a class for expanded clones.

TRBJ1-5,.,few,TRBV7-3,CASNMDQPQHF,TGTGCCAGCAACATGGATCAGCCCCAGCATTTT
TRBJ1-5,TRBD1,once,TRBV15,CATSREQTGRQPQHF,TGTGCCACCAGCAGAGAGCAGACAGGGAGGCAGCCCCAGCATTTT
TRBJ2-1,.,.,TRBV7-2,CASSPPFRSYNEQFF,TGTGCCAGCAGCCCCCCCTTTCGCTCCTACAATGAGCAGTTCTTC
TRBJ2-7,TRBD2,.,TRBV28,CASSFWKTSEAYEQYF,TGTGCCAGCAGTTTCTGGAAGACTAGCGAGGCCTACGAGCAGTACTTC
TRBJ1-2,.,.,TRBV29-1,CSVDGFGSGYTF,TGCAGCGTTGATGGGTTCGGGAGTGGCTACACCTTC
TRBJ2-6,.,.,TRBV29-1,CSVSWGLSSGANVLTF,TGCAGCGTTTCCTGGGGCCTGAGCTCTGGGGCCAACGTCCTGACTTTC
TRBJ2-2,TRBD1,.,TRBV7-9,CASRTRQGQRDGELFF,TGTGCCAGCAGGACCAGACAGGGCCAAAGGGACGGGGAGCTGTTTTTT
TRBJ2-7,TRBD2,once,TRBV19,CASSFGGALYEQYF,TGTGCCAGTAGTTTCGGGGGGGCCCTCTACGAGCAGTACTTC
TRBJ2-3,TRBD2,few,TRBV25-1,CASSESGRARSTDTQYF,TGTGCCAGCAGTGAATCCGGGAGGGCCAGAAGCACAGATACGCAGTATTTT
TRBJ2-4,TRBD1,few,TRBV5-4,CASSLSGTGDIQYF,TGTGCCAGCAGCTTGAGCGGGACAGGGGACATTCAGTACTTC
TRBJ2-2,.,few,TRBV7-9,CASSRETRELFF,TGTGCCAGCAGCCGGGAAACACGGGAGCTGTTTTTT
TRBJ1-1,TRBD1,.,TRBV11-2,CASNPGQGRPDTEAFF,TGTGCCAGCAACCCCGGACAGGGAAGACCGGACACTGAAGCTTTCTTT
TRBJ2-3,.,.,TRBV11-2,CASSPFQGGGVYTQYF,TGTGCCAGCAGCCCGTTTCAAGGGGGGGGAGTATACACGCAGTATTTT
TRBJ2-7,TRBD2,.,TRBV27,CASSFSGTYSYEQYF,TGTGCCAGCAGTTTCAGCGGGACCTACTCCTACGAGCAGTACTTC